What follows describes a single T cell receptor (beta chain). The sample comes from a study of graft-versus-host responses after intestinal transplantation. CDR1 is SEHNR, CDR2 FQNEAQ, per germline (reference sequence). Trimming removed 5 bases at V and 4 bases at J, with 11 bases between. This CDR3 is 14 amino acids long. Assay used: immunoSEQ multiplex PCR; TCRdb lists only in-frame clones, some missing. The sample yields 95,000 or so clones, 80% to 95% seen once. The rearrangement links TRBV7-9 to TRBJ1-4; a weak D match, TRBD1 (5 bases). The sequence came from a human patient who received an intestinal transplant, so some T cells may come from the graft donor. The material was PBMCs, obtained 453 days after intestinal transplant. CDR3 amino acids: CASSPGESNEKLFF. Written as DNA, the CDR3 is TGTGCCAGCAGCCCGGGGGAGAGTAATGAAAAACTGTTTTTT.